What follows is one TCR beta chain and its context. Its binding antigen is unknown. Within one base of it there is no much larger clone, and no base qualities were kept. TCRbeta CDR3 regions were amplified from genomic DNA using the immunoSEQ Assay, a bias-controlled multiplex PCR. As for how the authors treated the data: Within the assay, amplification of reference gene primers was used to estimate how many nucleated cells each sample contained. Sequence reads were collapsed and filtered to measure the absolute abundance of every unique TCRbeta CDR3 rearrangement. For each sample, productive Simpson clonality was calculated as the square root of Simpson's diversity index across productive rearrangements. TCRdb took this table from immuneACCESS and kept in-frame rearrangements with V and J called. Such tables lack part of the clones; where checked against another copy, unresolved V genes explain under half of the gap, and the rest is unexplained. V, J and clone size were drawn from that table, and D and trimming were deduced from the DNA. The sample profile shows 200,000 to 250,000 clones; 70% to 90% of them were found once. The ten largest clones add up to about 10% of the sample.

The germline V gene (reference sequence) specifies SEHNR as CDR1 and FQNEAQ as CDR2. Spanning cysteine to phenylalanine, the CDR3 consists of 19 amino acids. The CDR3 DNA has 57 bases and is translated from base 1. Germline trimming amounts to 5 bases on V and 6 bases on J, with 19 as the count of junction bases outside the gene matches. In the prospective study, participants were roughly 18 to 89 years old, resided in about two dozen geographic areas of the United States, and were enrolled through a virtual design. To assign participants to cohorts, the prospective study relied on clinical history that participants themselves reported in a screening survey and a study questionnaire. Recovered participants in ImmuneRACE Cohort 3 were defined as having two consecutive negative NP/OP PCR tests, clearance from a healthcare professional, or resolution of symptoms. In the prospective study, whole blood, serum and a nasopharyngeal or oropharyngeal swab were collected from each participant by mobile phlebotomists. Additional blood draws and questionnaires over an approximately 2-month period could optionally be provided by prospective study participants. Before DNA extraction, blood samples from the prospective study were shipped at room temperature or frozen.

This entry is derived from a study of blood T cell repertoires in COVID-19 (TCRdb year 2020). As for the study more broadly: Samples from collaborators originated in the United States, Italy and Spain and spanned both the acute and convalescent phases of COVID-19. Where HLA class I and class II types were available, the types were taken from metadata supplied by the sample provider, not from assay-based typing. The samples were drawn from two sources: the first 160 participants of the ongoing ImmuneRACE study, and 1,254 subjects contributed by 6 global collaborators. The sample metadata nearly always contained a de-identified subject ID, COVID-19 status, age in years and sex. The repertoires were released in a freely available public database intended as a resource for research on the immune response to SARS-CoV-2. The dataset comprised deeply sampled blood TCRbeta repertoires from subjects exposed to, actively infected with, or recovered from COVID-19. The material from the prospective study consisted of cDNA or gDNA derived from T cells, B-cell-depleted T cells, or PBMCs.

What the authors observed across the whole study: Clinical and demographic metadata were provided uncurated, with the amount varying by source and participant.

This TCR came from a man aged 30 to 39 who had recovered from COVID-19. The chain is encoded by TRBV7-9 joined to TRBJ2-2; the central 9 bases match TRBD2. Sequencing used PBMCs or T cells enriched from blood (not recorded which). CDR3 protein: CASSPSYLAGVLVPGELFF. In nucleotide form, the sequence is TGTGCCAGCAGCCCCTCCTACTTAGCGGGGGTATTGGTTCCCGGGGAGCTGTTTTTT. The CDR3 plus the reference TRBV7-9 and TRBJ2-2 genes for the other parts give the full variable domain: DTGVSQNPRHKITKRGQNVTFRCDPISEHNRLYWYRQTLGQGPEFLTYFQNEAQLEKSRLLSDRFSAERPKGSFSTLEIQRTEQGDSAMYLCASSPSYLAGVLVPGELFFGEGSRLTVL.